Listed below are T cell receptor beta chains from one sample, sequenced in a study of a mutant IDH1 vaccine in newly diagnosed glioma. The antigens of these receptors remain unknown. Generated by immunoSEQ multiplex PCR, the TCRdb table keeps only in-frame clones and is missing some. The sample lists approximately 28,000 clones; 65% to 85% were seen once. The sample here was PBMCs, taken from a glioma patient whose treatment included an IDH1 peptide vaccine. Source of these receptors: a woman aged 18-29 years with glioma. Each CDR3 is given with its conserved first and last residue. D genes are given only for firm matches. The size entry is marked missing in some rows and otherwise reads once, few, many or a size class.

V	size	J	D	DNA	CDR3
TRBV19	-	TRBJ1-1	-	TGTGCCAGTAGTATAGGGACCGCGAACACTGAAGCTTTCTTT	CASSIGTANTEAFF
TRBV18	once	TRBJ1-2	-	TGTGCCAGCTCCCCCCAGGGGAACTATGGCTACACCTTC	CASSPQGNYGYTF
TRBV28	-	TRBJ2-5	-	TGTGCCAGCAGGCCCGACCAACCAGATGGGGTGCAAGAGACCCAGTACTTC	CASRPDQPDGVQETQYF
TRBV27	-	TRBJ2-4	-	TGTGCCAGCAGTGGGGGGGCCGGACTAGCCAAAAACATTCAGTACTTC	CASSGGAGLAKNIQYF
TRBV9	-	TRBJ2-5	-	TGTGCCAGCAGCGTAGATGCAGGGGGGCGAGAGACCCAGTACTTC	CASSVDAGGRETQYF
TRBV7-6	once	TRBJ1-1	-	TGTGCCAGCGGCAAATCGGGAGCTTTGAACACTGAAGCTTTCTTT	CASGKSGALNTEAFF
TRBV25-1	-	TRBJ2-7	TRBD1	TGTGCCAGCAGTCTGGGGACAGGGTCCCGCGAGCAGTACTTC	CASSLGTGSREQYF
TRBV7-9	-	TRBJ2-7	-	TGTGCCAGCAGCTTTTTCTACGAGCAGTACTTC	CASSFFYEQYF
TRBV7-2	-	TRBJ1-5	-	TGTGCCAGCAGCTTAGGGGGGACGGTTAGCAATCAGCCCCAGCATTTT	CASSLGGTVSNQPQHF
TRBV28	-	TRBJ2-1	-	TGTGCCAGCACCCAAAGTGAGTTCCCCTACAATGAGCAGTTCTTC	CASTQSEFPYNEQFF
TRBV18	-	TRBJ2-2	-	TGTGCCAGCTCACTTTCCAGGGGGGACACCGGGGAGCTGTTTTTT	CASSLSRGDTGELFF
TRBV9	-	TRBJ2-2	-	TGTGCCAGCAGCGTAGTGAACAGCACCAACACCGGGGAGCTGTTTTTT	CASSVVNSTNTGELFF
TRBV6-6	-	TRBJ2-7	-	TGTGCCAGCAGGACGGGGGACGACGAGCAGTACTTC	CASRTGDDEQYF
TRBV19	-	TRBJ2-7	-	TGTGCCAGTAGTATCACGGACGCCTACGAGCAGTACTTC	CASSITDAYEQYF
TRBV6-5	-	TRBJ1-2	TRBD1	TGTGCCAGCAAGGGACAGGGGTTCGGATCAGGCGGCTACACCTTC	CASKGQGFGSGGYTF
TRBV5-1	-	TRBJ2-1	-	TGCGCCAGCAGCTTCAACGGACTACCCAAGGGGAGGAATGAGCAGTTCTTC	CASSFNGLPKGRNEQFF
TRBV20-1	-	TRBJ2-7	-	TGCAGCGCTAGCACGGGATACGAGCAGTACTTC	CSASTGYEQYF
TRBV27	few	TRBJ1-1	-	TGTGCCAGCAGTTTCCTACAGGGTGGGGACACTGAAGCTTTCTTT	CASSFLQGGDTEAFF
TRBV7-9	-	TRBJ2-7	TRBD1	TGTGCCAGCAGCTTAGGGGCACAGGGGGCATTTAGGTACGAGCAGTACTTC	CASSLGAQGAFRYEQYF
TRBV7-2	-	TRBJ2-3	TRBD2	TGTGCCAGCAGGACCACGACTAGCGGGGGTGCGGATACGCAGTATTTT	CASRTTTSGGADTQYF
TRBV27	once	TRBJ2-6	-	TGTGCCAGCAGTTTTTCGCGGGGCACTGGGGCCAACGTCCTGACTTTC	CASSFSRGTGANVLTF
TRBV19	-	TRBJ2-3	-	TGTGCCAGTAGTATGGCACAGACCTCAGATACGCAGTATTTT	CASSMAQTSDTQYF
TRBV29-1	-	TRBJ1-2	TRBD1	TGCAGCGGTAGACAGGGCACCTCTGGCCACACCTTC	CSGRQGTSGHTF
TRBV18	-	TRBJ2-7	-	TGTGCCAGCTCACCCTTAGTCAGGGGAGGCTACGAGCAGTACTTC	CASSPLVRGGYEQYF
TRBV18	-	TRBJ2-5	-	TGTGCCAGCTCACCAAATTTAAGGGGGGAGACCCAGTACTTC	CASSPNLRGETQYF
TRBV4-1	-	TRBJ1-5	-	TGCGCCAGCAGCCAAGTCTTAGGGGCGAGGAATCAGCCCCAGCATTTT	CASSQVLGARNQPQHF
TRBV7-2	-	TRBJ2-7	-	TGTGCCAGCAGCTTAATGAGGACGGGGGAGCAGTACTTC	CASSLMRTGEQYF
TRBV5-4	once	TRBJ1-2	-	TGTGCCAGCAGTACCGGACAGTCGAACTATGGCTACACCTTC	CASSTGQSNYGYTF
TRBV4-2	few	TRBJ2-1	TRBD2	TGTGCCAGCAGCCAAGATAGCGGGTCAGCAAGGCTCTATGAGCAGTTCTTC	CASSQDSGSARLYEQFF
TRBV7-9	-	TRBJ2-1	TRBD2	TGTGCCAGCAGCTTAATCGGGGGGGCCTACAATGAGCAGTTCTTC	CASSLIGGAYNEQFF
TRBV7-6	-	TRBJ2-7	-	TGTGCCAGCAGCTTAAGGGCAGCGGATTTCTACGAGCAGTACTTC	CASSLRAADFYEQYF
TRBV27	-	TRBJ1-2	-	TGTGCCAGCAGTTTATCAGGGGTTGTAGATGGCTACACCTTC	CASSLSGVVDGYTF
TRBV4-3	-	TRBJ2-1	TRBD1	TGCGCCAGCAGCCAGGAGGACAGGCCTGACAATGAGCAGTTCTTC	CASSQEDRPDNEQFF
TRBV5-1	-	TRBJ1-1	-	TGCGCCAGCAGCTTGGTGGGAACAGGGCTCGACGGAGCTTTCTTT	CASSLVGTGLDGAFF
TRBV10-3	-	TRBJ1-2	TRBD1	TGTGCCATCACCAGGACAGGGTCTGGCTACACCTTC	CAITRTGSGYTF
TRBV2	-	TRBJ2-3	-	TGTGCCAGCAGTAAGACAGTTACTAGCACAGATACGCAGTATTTT	CASSKTVTSTDTQYF
TRBV5-1	-	TRBJ2-3	-	TGCGCCAGCAGCTTGGCCGCCCTCGGACAGCCGTCCGATACGCAGTATTTT	CASSLAALGQPSDTQYF
TRBV9	-	TRBJ2-7	TRBD2	TGTGCCAGCAGCGTAGATTCTAGCGGTCGGTACGAGCAGTACTTC	CASSVDSSGRYEQYF
TRBV2	-	TRBJ2-7	TRBD2	TGTGCCAGCAGGTCTAGCGGGGGGATCCGGGAGCAGTACTTC	CASRSSGGIREQYF
TRBV13	-	TRBJ2-1	-	TGTGCCAGCAGCTCATACAATGAGCAGTTCTTC	CASSSYNEQFF
TRBV28	-	TRBJ1-1	-	TGTGCCAGCAGCTCCTCGGGCGAGGGGAACACTGAAGCTTTCTTT	CASSSSGEGNTEAFF